This is a list of T cell receptor beta chains from one sample in a study of CD8 T cells in ankylosing spondylitis. TCRdb independently ran MiXCR on the 5' RACE reads; one entry per CDR3 protein. The sample holds about 200,000 distinct CDR3 sequences, 25% to 30% seen once. Sequencing was done on a sample of blood, either unsorted or a sorted T cell fraction (not recorded which). The origin of the receptors is a male donor with ankylosing spondylitis or in good health (not recorded which). The CDR3 runs from the conserved cysteine through the conserved F or W. A D gene is named only where the DNA matches it firmly. Not all rows give a size; the values are once, few, many and, for expanded clones, a class.

j_call: TRBJ1-5
d_call: -
v_call: TRBV20-1
clone_size: -
cdr3_nt: TGCAGTGCTAGCGTCGGCCAGGGGAATCAGCCCCAGCATTTT
cdr3_aa: CSASVGQGNQPQHF

j_call: TRBJ2-1
d_call: -
v_call: TRBV27
clone_size: -
cdr3_nt: TGTGCCAGCAGTTTATCCCCCTCCTGGCGGGATTCCTACAATGAGCAGTTCTTC
cdr3_aa: CASSLSPSWRDSYNEQFF

j_call: TRBJ2-3
d_call: -
v_call: TRBV20-1
clone_size: few
cdr3_nt: TGCAGTGCCGATATCCCGGCAGATACGCAGTATTTT
cdr3_aa: CSADIPADTQYF

j_call: TRBJ1-2
d_call: TRBD1
v_call: TRBV6-5
clone_size: -
cdr3_nt: TGTGCCAGCAGTTACCTAGACAGGGGGTATGGCTACACCTTC
cdr3_aa: CASSYLDRGYGYTF

j_call: TRBJ1-1
d_call: TRBD1
v_call: TRBV20-1
clone_size: -
cdr3_nt: TGCAGTGCTGGGGGGGGGACAGTCAACACTGAAGCTTTCTTT
cdr3_aa: CSAGGGTVNTEAFF

j_call: TRBJ2-3
d_call: -
v_call: TRBV20-1
clone_size: many
cdr3_nt: TGCAGTGCCCTCAGTCCGAGGACCACCACAGATACGCAGTATTTT
cdr3_aa: CSALSPRTTTDTQYF

j_call: TRBJ1-1
d_call: TRBD1
v_call: TRBV12-3/TRBV12-4
clone_size: many
cdr3_nt: TGTGCCAGCAGTTGGACAGGGGTGAACACTGAAGCTTTCTTT
cdr3_aa: CASSWTGVNTEAFF

j_call: TRBJ2-3
d_call: -
v_call: TRBV12-3/TRBV12-4
clone_size: many
cdr3_nt: TGTGCCAGCGGGACCTTCGACCGGGATACGCAGTATTTT
cdr3_aa: CASGTFDRDTQYF

j_call: TRBJ2-5
d_call: -
v_call: TRBV29-1
clone_size: many
cdr3_nt: TGCAGCGTTGAATTGAGGCTTCAAGAGACCCAGTACTTC
cdr3_aa: CSVELRLQETQYF

j_call: TRBJ2-3
d_call: -
v_call: TRBV5-1
clone_size: -
cdr3_nt: TGCGCCAGCAGCTTGGAGTACCGGAGTGGGGCAGGAGATACGCAGTATTTT
cdr3_aa: CASSLEYRSGAGDTQYF

j_call: TRBJ2-4
d_call: -
v_call: TRBV20-1
clone_size: many
cdr3_nt: TGCAGTGCTAGAGACGGTCAGAGTCTAGCCAAAAACATTCAGTACTTC
cdr3_aa: CSARDGQSLAKNIQYF

j_call: TRBJ1-1
d_call: -
v_call: TRBV9
clone_size: few
cdr3_nt: TGTGCCAGCAGCGTAGCTGGGGGGGGGGGTTTGGACACTGAAGCTTTCTTT
cdr3_aa: CASSVAGGGGLDTEAFF

j_call: TRBJ2-7
d_call: -
v_call: TRBV5-1
clone_size: many
cdr3_nt: TGCGCCAGCAGCTTCCCGGGCCAACTGGAAGAGCAGTACTTC
cdr3_aa: CASSFPGQLEEQYF

j_call: TRBJ2-7
d_call: -
v_call: TRBV5-5
clone_size: -
cdr3_nt: TGTGCCAGCAGCTTGGGGGGGGACTTGATCTACGAGCAGTACTTC
cdr3_aa: CASSLGGDLIYEQYF

j_call: TRBJ2-3
d_call: -
v_call: TRBV5-1
clone_size: few
cdr3_nt: TGCGCCAGCAGCTTGGTAACAGATACGCAGTATTTT
cdr3_aa: CASSLVTDTQYF

j_call: TRBJ2-7
d_call: -
v_call: TRBV12-5
clone_size: many
cdr3_nt: TGTGCTAGTGCCAGGGGGGGCCGGGACGAGCAGTACTTC
cdr3_aa: CASARGGRDEQYF

j_call: TRBJ1-2
d_call: -
v_call: TRBV20-1
clone_size: many
cdr3_nt: TGCAGTGCTAGAGATCTCCTCGCAGGGACCGTTTCCTACACCTTC
cdr3_aa: CSARDLLAGTVSYTF

j_call: TRBJ2-3
d_call: -
v_call: TRBV7-2
clone_size: -
cdr3_nt: TGTGCCAGCAGCTCCGACAGGGGAGGGGCAGATACGCAGTATTTT
cdr3_aa: CASSSDRGGADTQYF

j_call: TRBJ2-2
d_call: -
v_call: TRBV10-3
clone_size: -
cdr3_nt: TGTGCCATCAGTGGTCCGGCAGTCGGGGAGCTGTTTTTT
cdr3_aa: CAISGPAVGELFF

j_call: TRBJ2-1
d_call: TRBD1
v_call: TRBV7-9
clone_size: -
cdr3_nt: TGTGCCAGCAGCCTCACCGTCGGACAGGGGTCCTACAATGAGCAGTTCTTC
cdr3_aa: CASSLTVGQGSYNEQFF

j_call: TRBJ2-7
d_call: TRBD2
v_call: TRBV20-1
clone_size: many
cdr3_nt: TGCAGTGCTAGAGGGACTAGCGGGAGGAGCTCCTACGAGCAGTACTTC
cdr3_aa: CSARGTSGRSSYEQYF

j_call: TRBJ2-7
d_call: -
v_call: TRBV9
clone_size: many
cdr3_nt: TGTGCCAGCAGCATTAGGGCAGGGTCCTACGAGCAGTACTTC
cdr3_aa: CASSIRAGSYEQYF

j_call: TRBJ2-1
d_call: -
v_call: TRBV20-1
clone_size: few
cdr3_nt: TGCAGTGCTTGCGAGGGGTGGCGGTACAATGAGCAGTTCTTC
cdr3_aa: CSACEGWRYNEQFF

j_call: TRBJ2-5
d_call: -
v_call: TRBV18
clone_size: -
cdr3_nt: TGTGCCAGCTCACCACCGTCGATGGGGAGGGAGACCCAGTACTTC
cdr3_aa: CASSPPSMGRETQYF

j_call: TRBJ2-7
d_call: -
v_call: TRBV20-1
clone_size: few
cdr3_nt: TGCAGTGCTAGAGATTTGAGGGACCACTACGAGCAGTACTTC
cdr3_aa: CSARDLRDHYEQYF

j_call: TRBJ2-1
d_call: TRBD2
v_call: TRBV5-1
clone_size: -
cdr3_nt: TGCGCCAGCAGCAGAGCGGGAGCTCCCGATGAGCGGTTCTTC
cdr3_aa: CASSRAGAPDERFF

j_call: TRBJ2-5
d_call: -
v_call: TRBV4-3
clone_size: many
cdr3_nt: TGCGCCAGCAGCCCTCTCCGACAGAAGCAAGAGACCCAGTACTTC
cdr3_aa: CASSPLRQKQETQYF

j_call: TRBJ2-1
d_call: TRBD2
v_call: TRBV7-3
clone_size: -
cdr3_nt: TGTGCCAGCAGCTTAGAGTCTAGCGGGAGGGCCAATGAGCAGTTCTTC
cdr3_aa: CASSLESSGRANEQFF

j_call: TRBJ1-1
d_call: -
v_call: TRBV6-2/TRBV6-3
clone_size: many
cdr3_nt: TGTGCCAGCAGTTTGCCAGGGTCCACTGAAGCTTTCTTT
cdr3_aa: CASSLPGSTEAFF

j_call: TRBJ2-5
d_call: -
v_call: TRBV2
clone_size: -
cdr3_nt: TGTGCCAGCAGTGGGGGAGTCCAAGAGACCCAGTACTTC
cdr3_aa: CASSGGVQETQYF

j_call: TRBJ2-2
d_call: -
v_call: TRBV12-3/TRBV12-4
clone_size: -
cdr3_nt: TGTGCCAGCAGTCCAGACAGGTGCAGGGAGCTGTTTTTT
cdr3_aa: CASSPDRCRELFF

j_call: TRBJ1-4
d_call: TRBD1
v_call: TRBV7-2
clone_size: many
cdr3_nt: TGTGCCAGCAGCTCAACAGGGGTACCTAATGAAAAACTGTTTTTT
cdr3_aa: CASSSTGVPNEKLFF

j_call: TRBJ2-3
d_call: -
v_call: TRBV4-2
clone_size: few
cdr3_nt: TGTGCCAGCAGCCAAGATCGCGGGATCACGCAGTATTTT
cdr3_aa: CASSQDRGITQYF

j_call: TRBJ2-3
d_call: TRBD2
v_call: TRBV7-6
clone_size: -
cdr3_nt: TGTGCCAGCAGCTTAGCGGAAGGTAGCGGGGTCGCAGATACGCAGTATTTT
cdr3_aa: CASSLAEGSGVADTQYF

j_call: TRBJ2-5
d_call: -
v_call: TRBV29-1
clone_size: few
cdr3_nt: TGCAGCGTTGTAGGCCTAGCCCCAGAGACCCAGTACTTC
cdr3_aa: CSVVGLAPETQYF

j_call: TRBJ1-1
d_call: -
v_call: TRBV27
clone_size: few
cdr3_nt: TGTGCCAGCAGTTTAGGTAGACGAGACGAAGCTTTCTTT
cdr3_aa: CASSLGRRDEAFF

j_call: TRBJ2-5
d_call: TRBD2
v_call: TRBV4-2
clone_size: many
cdr3_nt: TGTGCCAGCAGCCCGGGGACTAGCGGGTCGGGGGAGACCCAGTACTTC
cdr3_aa: CASSPGTSGSGETQYF

j_call: TRBJ2-4
d_call: -
v_call: TRBV20-1
clone_size: many
cdr3_nt: TGCAGTGCGGGGGGACTAGCCAAAAACATTCAGTACTTC
cdr3_aa: CSAGGLAKNIQYF

j_call: TRBJ2-3
d_call: -
v_call: TRBV21-1
clone_size: -
cdr3_nt: TGTGCCAGCCCAAAGAACTGGCTAGCTGGTACAGATACGCAGTATTTT
cdr3_aa: CASPKNWLAGTDTQYF

j_call: TRBJ2-1
d_call: TRBD2
v_call: TRBV5-8
clone_size: many
cdr3_nt: TGTGCCAGCAGCAAGAGAGCGGGAGCAGGCAATGAGCAGTTCTTC
cdr3_aa: CASSKRAGAGNEQFF

j_call: TRBJ2-7
d_call: -
v_call: TRBV12-3/TRBV12-4
clone_size: many
cdr3_nt: TGTGCCAGCAGTTCATTTCTCAGAGGGAGGAACGAGCAGTACTTC
cdr3_aa: CASSSFLRGRNEQYF

j_call: TRBJ1-5
d_call: -
v_call: TRBV7-6
clone_size: -
cdr3_nt: TGTGCCAGCAGCCGTAGGCCTGATCAGCCCCAGCATTTT
cdr3_aa: CASSRRPDQPQHF

j_call: TRBJ1-2
d_call: -
v_call: TRBV20-1
clone_size: many
cdr3_nt: TGCAGTGCTTACAGGGAAGGGTATGGCTACACCTTC
cdr3_aa: CSAYREGYGYTF

j_call: TRBJ2-5
d_call: TRBD1
v_call: TRBV20-1
clone_size: many
cdr3_nt: TGCAGTGCTACCCCACATCTTCGACAGGGCCAAGAGACCCAGTACTTC
cdr3_aa: CSATPHLRQGQETQYF

j_call: TRBJ2-7
d_call: TRBD1
v_call: TRBV5-1
clone_size: many
cdr3_nt: TGCGCCAGCAGCTTGGAAGGGGACAGGGGACACGAGCAGTACTTC
cdr3_aa: CASSLEGDRGHEQYF

j_call: TRBJ2-2
d_call: -
v_call: TRBV5-5
clone_size: many
cdr3_nt: TGTGCCAGCAGCTTGGTGGTTACAGCGACCGGGGAGCTGTTTTTT
cdr3_aa: CASSLVVTATGELFF

j_call: TRBJ2-5
d_call: -
v_call: TRBV5-6
clone_size: many
cdr3_nt: TGTGCCAGCAGCCCCCGAGGAACAGGGCACGAGACCCAGTACTTC
cdr3_aa: CASSPRGTGHETQYF

j_call: TRBJ2-7
d_call: TRBD1
v_call: TRBV7-2
clone_size: few
cdr3_nt: TGTGCCAGCAGCTTTAAGACAGGGAGCTCCTACGAGCAGTACTTC
cdr3_aa: CASSFKTGSSYEQYF

j_call: TRBJ1-1
d_call: -
v_call: TRBV7-7
clone_size: many
cdr3_nt: TGTGCTAGCAGCCCGGCCGTAACCACTGAAGCTTTCTTT
cdr3_aa: CASSPAVTTEAFF

j_call: TRBJ2-2
d_call: TRBD2
v_call: TRBV29-1
clone_size: many
cdr3_nt: TGCAGCGCCCCGGGGGGAACGAACACCGGGGAGCTGTTTTTT
cdr3_aa: CSAPGGTNTGELFF

j_call: TRBJ1-3
d_call: -
v_call: TRBV29-1
clone_size: -
cdr3_nt: TGCAGCGTTGTTCCGAACTCTGGAAACACCATATATTTT
cdr3_aa: CSVVPNSGNTIYF

j_call: TRBJ1-1
d_call: -
v_call: TRBV12-3/TRBV12-4
clone_size: few
cdr3_nt: TGTGCCAGCAGTTTGAGAGGCAGGGCCCCAGACAGCGGAGCTTTCTTT
cdr3_aa: CASSLRGRAPDSGAFF

j_call: TRBJ2-5
d_call: -
v_call: TRBV7-6
clone_size: -
cdr3_nt: TGTGCCAGCAGCCTCTCGTCGGGTCTAGAGACCCAGTACTTC
cdr3_aa: CASSLSSGLETQYF

j_call: TRBJ2-7
d_call: TRBD1
v_call: TRBV14
clone_size: -
cdr3_nt: TGTGCCAGCAGCTGGGACAGGGTCAACGAGCAGTACTTC
cdr3_aa: CASSWDRVNEQYF

j_call: TRBJ2-3
d_call: -
v_call: TRBV9
clone_size: -
cdr3_nt: TGTGCCAGCAGCGTAGCTTGGGAAGAAGATACGCAGTATTTT
cdr3_aa: CASSVAWEEDTQYF